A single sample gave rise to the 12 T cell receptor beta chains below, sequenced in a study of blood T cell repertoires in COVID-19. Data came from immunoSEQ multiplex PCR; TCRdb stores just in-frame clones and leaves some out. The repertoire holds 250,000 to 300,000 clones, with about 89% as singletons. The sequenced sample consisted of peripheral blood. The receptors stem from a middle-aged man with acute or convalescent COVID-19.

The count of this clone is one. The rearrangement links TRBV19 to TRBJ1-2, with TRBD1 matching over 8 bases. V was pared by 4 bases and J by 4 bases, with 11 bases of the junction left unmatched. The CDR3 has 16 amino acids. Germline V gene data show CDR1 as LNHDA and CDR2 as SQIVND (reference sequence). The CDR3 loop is CASSTQQGVSSYGYTF. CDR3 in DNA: TGTGCCAGTAGTACACAACAGGGGGTCTCTTCCTATGGCTACACCTTC.

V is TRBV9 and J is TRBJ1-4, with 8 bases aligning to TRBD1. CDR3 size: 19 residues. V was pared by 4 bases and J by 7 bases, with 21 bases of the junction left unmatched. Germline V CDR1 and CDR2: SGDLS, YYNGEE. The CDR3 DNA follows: TGTGCCAGCAGCCCCAGGGGGGGACAGGCTTTATCGATAGGTGAAAAACTGTTTTTT. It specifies CASSPRGGQALSIGEKLFF.

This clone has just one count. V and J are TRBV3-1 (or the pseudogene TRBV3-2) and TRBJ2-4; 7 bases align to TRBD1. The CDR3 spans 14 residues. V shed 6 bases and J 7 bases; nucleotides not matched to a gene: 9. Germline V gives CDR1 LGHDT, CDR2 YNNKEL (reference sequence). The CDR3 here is CASRYTGDGNIQYF. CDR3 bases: TGTGCCAGCAGATACACAGGGGACGGTAACATTCAGTACTTC.

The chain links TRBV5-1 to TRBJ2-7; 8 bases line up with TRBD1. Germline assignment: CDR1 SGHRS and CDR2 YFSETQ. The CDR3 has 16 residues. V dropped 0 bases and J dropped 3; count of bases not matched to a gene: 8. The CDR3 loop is CASSLGQGATYYEQYF. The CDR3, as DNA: TGCGCCAGCAGCTTGGGGCAGGGGGCAACCTACTACGAGCAGTACTTC.

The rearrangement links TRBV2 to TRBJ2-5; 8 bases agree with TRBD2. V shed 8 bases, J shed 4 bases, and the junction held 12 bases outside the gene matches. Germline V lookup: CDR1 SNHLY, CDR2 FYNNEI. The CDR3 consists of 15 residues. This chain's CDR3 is CASGGTRGGGETQYF. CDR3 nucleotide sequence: TGTGCCAGCGGCGGGACTAGGGGGGGAGGAGAGACCCAGTACTTC.

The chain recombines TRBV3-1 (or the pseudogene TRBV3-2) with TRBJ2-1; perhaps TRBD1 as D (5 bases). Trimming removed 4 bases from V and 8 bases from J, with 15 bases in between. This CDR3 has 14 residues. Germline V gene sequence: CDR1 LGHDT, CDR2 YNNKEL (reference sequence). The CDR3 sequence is CASSRNRRGDEQFF. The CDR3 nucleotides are TGTGCCAGCAGCCGGAACAGGCGAGGAGATGAGCAGTTCTTC.

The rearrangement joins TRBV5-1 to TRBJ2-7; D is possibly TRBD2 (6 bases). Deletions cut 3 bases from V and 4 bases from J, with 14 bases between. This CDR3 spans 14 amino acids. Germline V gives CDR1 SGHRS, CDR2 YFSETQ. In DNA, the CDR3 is TGCGCCAGCAGCTCCGGGATGGGAGGTTACGAGCAGTACTTC. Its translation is CASSSGMGGYEQYF.

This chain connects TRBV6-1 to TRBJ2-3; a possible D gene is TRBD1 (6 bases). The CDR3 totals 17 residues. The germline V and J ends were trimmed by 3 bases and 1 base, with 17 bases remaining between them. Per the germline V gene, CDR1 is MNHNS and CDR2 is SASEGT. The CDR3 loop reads CASSDWDTPRGTDTQYF. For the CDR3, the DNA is TGTGCCAGCAGTGACTGGGACACCCCCAGGGGCACAGATACGCAGTATTTT.

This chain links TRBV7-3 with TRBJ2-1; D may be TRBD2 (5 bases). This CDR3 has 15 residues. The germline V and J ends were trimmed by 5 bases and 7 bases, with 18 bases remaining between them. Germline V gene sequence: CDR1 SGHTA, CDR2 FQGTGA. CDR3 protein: CASSPLVGEGNEQFF. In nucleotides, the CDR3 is TGTGCCAGCAGCCCCCTCGTGGGAGAAGGAAATGAGCAGTTCTTC.

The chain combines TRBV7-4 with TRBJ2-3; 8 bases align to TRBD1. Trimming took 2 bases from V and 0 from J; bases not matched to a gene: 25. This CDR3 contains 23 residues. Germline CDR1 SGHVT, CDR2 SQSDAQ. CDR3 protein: CASSLLPGGNRISAELSTDTQYF. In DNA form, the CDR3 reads TGTGCCAGCAGCTTATTGCCAGGGGGCAATCGTATCTCAGCCGAATTAAGCACAGATACGCAGTATTTT.

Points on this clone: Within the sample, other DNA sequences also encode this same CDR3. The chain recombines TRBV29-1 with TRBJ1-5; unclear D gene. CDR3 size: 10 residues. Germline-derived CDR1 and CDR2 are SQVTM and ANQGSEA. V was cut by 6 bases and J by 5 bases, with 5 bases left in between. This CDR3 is CSVGDQPQHF. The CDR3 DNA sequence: TGCAGCGTCGGGGATCAGCCCCAGCATTTT.

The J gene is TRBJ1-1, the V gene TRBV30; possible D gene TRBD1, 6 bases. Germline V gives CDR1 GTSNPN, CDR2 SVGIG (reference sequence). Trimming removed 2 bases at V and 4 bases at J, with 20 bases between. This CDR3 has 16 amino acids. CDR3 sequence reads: CAWSPGGLAGATEAFF. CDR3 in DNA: TGTGCCTGGAGTCCGGGGGGGCTCGCGGGGGCCACTGAAGCTTTCTTT.